The next 22 T cell receptor beta chains were all read from a single sample in a study of T cell responses to AZD1222 COVID-19 vaccine. Produced via immunoSEQ multiplex PCR; TCRdb's table is partial and in-frame only. The sample consists of some 85,000 clones, about nine tenths of them appearing once. The sequences come from peripheral blood, collected on day 0 of AZD1222 vaccination. These receptors were obtained from an adult in good health.

The V and J genes are TRBV3-1 (or the pseudogene TRBV3-2) and TRBJ1-1, with a weak D call TRBD1 (5 bases). CDR1 is LGHDT and CDR2 is YNNKEL in the germline V gene (reference sequence). The germline V and J ends were trimmed by 3 bases and 5 bases, with 7 bases remaining between them. The CDR3 loop spans 12 amino acids. The CDR3 region has the DNA TGTGCCAGCAGCCAGGGGGGGACTGAAGCTTTCTTT. Its protein product is CASSQGGTEAFF.

The chain links TRBV9 to TRBJ2-1; the D is unclear. V gave up 3 bases and J gave up 5 bases, with 15 bases separating them. Germline V lookup: CDR1 SGDLS, CDR2 YYNGEE. CDR3 length: 15 amino acids. In DNA form, the CDR3 reads TGTGCCAGCAGCGGTAGACTCGCGGTTGACAATGAGCAGTTCTTC. Its protein product is CASSGRLAVDNEQFF.

The rearrangement uses TRBV5-8 and TRBJ2-3; 7 nucleotides line up with TRBD1. Germline V gene lookup returns CDR1 SGHTS and CDR2 YDEGEE. This CDR3 is built from 14 residues. V dropped 0 bases and J dropped 6; count of bases not matched to a gene: 4. CDR3 coding DNA: TGTGCCAGCAGCTTGGGACAGGGTATCGATACGCAGTATTTT. It yields the protein CASSLGQGIDTQYF.

The V and J genes are TRBV5-1 and TRBJ2-1, with D maybe TRBD1 (6 bases). The length of the CDR3 is 18 residues. The V gene lost 0 bases and the J gene lost 0 bases, with 16 bases spanning the gap. Germline CDR1 and CDR2: SGHRS and YFSETQ. The CDR3 loop is CASSLVVWGLSSYNEQFF. CDR3 nucleotides: TGCGCCAGCAGCTTGGTGGTATGGGGGCTGAGCTCCTACAATGAGCAGTTCTTC.

The chain carries TRBV5-1 and TRBJ2-7; D may correspond to TRBD1 or TRBD2 (5 bases each). CDR3 length: 15 amino acids. Germline V gives CDR1 SGHRS, CDR2 YFSETQ. V lost 4 bases and J 6 bases, leaving 20 bases between the germline ends. DNA of the CDR3: TGCGCCAGCAGCAAAGGGACGGTGGATATTCCCGAGCAGTACTTC. Translation: CASSKGTVDIPEQYF.

This chain uses TRBV3-1 (or the pseudogene TRBV3-2) with TRBJ1-2; 10 bases line up with TRBD1. CDR1 and CDR2 from the germline V gene are LGHDT and YNNKEL (reference sequence). Trimming took 0 bases from V and 6 from J; bases not matched to a gene: 7. CDR3 length: 16 residues. The CDR3 reads CASSQDWTGGFDGYTF. CDR3 coding DNA: TGTGCCAGCAGCCAAGATTGGACAGGGGGGTTTGATGGCTACACCTTC.

The gene calls are TRBV4-1 and TRBJ1-1, with 8 bases matching TRBD1. Looked up from germline, CDR1 is MGHRA and CDR2 is YSYEKL. The CDR3 has 17 amino acids. V lost 2 bases, J lost 0 bases, and 8 bases stayed unmatched. CDR3 nucleotide sequence: TGCGCCAGCAGCCAACGCCCTCCGGGACAGGTGAACACTGAAGCTTTCTTT. It codes for CASSQRPPGQVNTEAFF.

The J gene is TRBJ1-1, the V gene TRBV12-3 or TRBV12-4; D not resolved. V lost 3 bases and J lost 5, with 7 bases in between. The CDR3 sequence is 12 residues long. CDR3 residues: CASSFGLTEAFF. In DNA, the CDR3 is TGTGCCAGCAGTTTCGGCCTTACTGAAGCTTTCTTT.

The chain recombines TRBV5-1 with TRBJ2-3, with a tentative D call TRBD2 (5 bases). This CDR3 comprises 14 residues. Per the germline V gene, CDR1 is SGHRS and CDR2 is YFSETQ. Trimming left V 4 bases short and J 8 bases short, with 17 bases between. DNA of the CDR3: TGCGCCAGCAGCGACTACGGAAGTTCGCGTACGCAGTATTTT. Translated, it gives CASSDYGSSRTQYF.

This chain joins TRBV10-3 and TRBJ1-3; D not certain. V was shortened by 6 bases and J by 0 bases, with 18 bases between the two germline ends. Per the germline V gene, CDR1 is ENHRY and CDR2 is SYGVKD. This CDR3 is 17 amino acids long. CDR3 coding DNA: TGTGCCATCAGAGCGTCACAGAGCCAACCCTCTGGAAACACCATATATTTT. It encodes CAIRASQSQPSGNTIYF.

This rearrangement joins TRBV18 to TRBJ2-7, with D tentatively TRBD1 (5 bases). Germline CDR1 and CDR2: KGHSH and LQKENI. The CDR3 is 15 residues long. Deletions cut 2 bases from V and 2 bases from J, with 13 bases between. The CDR3 is CASSPRERGTYEQYF. The CDR3 DNA is TGTGCCAGCTCACCAAGGGAAAGGGGTACCTACGAGCAGTACTTC.

The V call is TRBV5-1, the J call TRBJ2-7; a possible D gene is TRBD2 (5 bases). Germline-derived CDR1 and CDR2 are SGHRS and YFSETQ. This CDR3 contains 13 residues. The germline V and J ends were trimmed by 6 bases and 0 bases, with 10 bases remaining between them. In DNA, the CDR3 is TGCGCCAGCACTAGCCCCGTCTCCTACGAGCAGTACTTC. Its protein product is CASTSPVSYEQYF.

V gene TRBV7-3 combines with J gene TRBJ2-6; D may be TRBD2 (6 bases). Trimming took 4 bases from V and 1 from J, leaving 8 bases between them. There are 15 residues in the CDR3. The germline gives CDR1 SGHTA, CDR2 FQGTGA. The CDR3: CASSSAGSGANVLTF. The CDR3 region has the DNA TGTGCCAGCAGCTCTGCGGGGTCTGGGGCCAACGTCCTGACTTTC. Combining the CDR3 with reference TRBV7-3 and TRBJ2-6 gives the whole variable domain GAGVSQTPSNKVTEKGKYVELRCDPISGHTALYWYRQSLGQGPEFLIYFQGTGAADDSGLPNDRFFAVRPEGSVSTLKIQRTERGDSAVYLCASSSAGSGANVLTFGAGSRLTVL.

This rearrangement joins TRBV28 to TRBJ1-1, with no clear D. Germline assignment: CDR1 MDHEN and CDR2 SYDVKM. This CDR3 has 12 amino acids. Deletions cut 4 bases from V and 8 bases from J, with 11 bases between. The CDR3 is CASSYRVFEAFF. The DNA of the CDR3 is TGTGCCAGCAGTTACCGGGTATTCGAAGCTTTCTTT.

The chain is built from TRBV2 and TRBJ2-2; a weak D match, TRBD2 (6 bases). Germline V gene data show CDR1 as SNHLY and CDR2 as FYNNEI. This CDR3 is 14 amino acids long. V lost 6 bases and J lost 4, with 12 bases in between. The CDR3 nucleotides read TGTGCCAGCAGCGAATGGGGACTCACCGGGGAGCTGTTTTTT. Its protein is CASSEWGLTGELFF.

This clone has just a few counts. The chain couples TRBV30 to TRBJ1-2; possibly TRBD1 for D (5 bases). This CDR3 spans 12 amino acids. Germline V CDR1 and CDR2: GTSNPN, SVGIG (reference sequence). With 8 bases removed from V and 3 bases from J, the gap between germline ends came to 13 bases. CDR3 region: CASQRGDYGYTF. CDR3 bases: TGTGCCAGCCAGAGGGGAGACTATGGCTACACCTTC.

The V gene is TRBV7-3, the J gene TRBJ2-1; D remains unclear. The CDR3 has 15 residues. Trimming took off 1 base at V and 7 bases at J, with 14 bases between the two ends. Germline CDR1 SGHTA, CDR2 FQGTGA. CDR3: CASSLSTSYRNEQFF. CDR3 DNA sequence: TGTGCCAGCAGCTTAAGTACCTCCTATAGGAATGAGCAGTTCTTC.

The chain recombines TRBV5-1 with TRBJ2-1, with TRBD2 matching over 9 bases. Per germline, CDR1 SGHRS and CDR2 YFSETQ. V trimming: 4 bases; J trimming: 5 bases; junction bases outside the gene matches: 7. The CDR3 has 15 amino acids. The CDR3 is CASSGLAGDDNEQFF. CDR3 bases: TGCGCCAGCAGCGGATTAGCGGGAGACGACAATGAGCAGTTCTTC.

This chain links TRBV12-3 or TRBV12-4 with TRBJ2-2, with unresolved D. The CDR3 contains 13 residues. V was trimmed by 8 bases and J by 0 bases, leaving 7 bases between them. The CDR3 spells CASCRSNTGELFF. For the CDR3, the DNA is TGTGCCAGCTGCAGATCGAACACCGGGGAGCTGTTTTTT.

A single count supports this clone. The J gene is TRBJ1-1, the V gene TRBV10-3, with 9 positions matching TRBD1. The V segment lost 3 bases and the J segment 9 bases; nucleotides outside the gene matches: 2. The CDR3 sequence is 12 residues long. Germline CDR1 reads ENHRY; CDR2 reads SYGVKD. CDR3 bases: TGTGCCATCAGTGACGGGACAGGGAAAGCTTTCTTT. Translation gives CAISDGTGKAFF.

This clone was observed a few times. The chain joins TRBV5-1 to TRBJ1-4; weak D call: TRBD1 (6 bases). The V gene lost 3 bases and the J gene lost 0 bases, with 9 bases spanning the gap. This CDR3 has 15 amino acids. Germline V gene sequence: CDR1 SGHRS, CDR2 YFSETQ. The CDR3 sequence is CASSYRQATNEKLFF. The CDR3 region has the DNA TGCGCCAGCAGCTACCGACAGGCAACTAATGAAAAACTGTTTTTT. The complete variable domain, with remaining parts taken from reference TRBV5-1 and TRBJ1-4, reads KAGVTQTPRYLIKTRGQQVTLSCSPISGHRSVSWYQQTPGQGLQFLFEYFSETQRNKGNFPGRFSGRQFSNSRSEMNVSTLELGDSALYLCASSYRQATNEKLFFGSGTQLSVL.

J is TRBJ1-2 and V is TRBV5-6; no reliable D call. The ends were cut back, 1 base at V and 4 bases at J, with 14 bases in the middle. The length of the CDR3 is 15 residues. CDR1 SGHDT and CDR2 YYEEEE come from the germline V gene. The CDR3 protein is CASSLWTQSRYGYTF. Written as DNA, the CDR3 is TGTGCCAGCAGCTTGTGGACTCAATCTCGCTATGGCTACACCTTC.